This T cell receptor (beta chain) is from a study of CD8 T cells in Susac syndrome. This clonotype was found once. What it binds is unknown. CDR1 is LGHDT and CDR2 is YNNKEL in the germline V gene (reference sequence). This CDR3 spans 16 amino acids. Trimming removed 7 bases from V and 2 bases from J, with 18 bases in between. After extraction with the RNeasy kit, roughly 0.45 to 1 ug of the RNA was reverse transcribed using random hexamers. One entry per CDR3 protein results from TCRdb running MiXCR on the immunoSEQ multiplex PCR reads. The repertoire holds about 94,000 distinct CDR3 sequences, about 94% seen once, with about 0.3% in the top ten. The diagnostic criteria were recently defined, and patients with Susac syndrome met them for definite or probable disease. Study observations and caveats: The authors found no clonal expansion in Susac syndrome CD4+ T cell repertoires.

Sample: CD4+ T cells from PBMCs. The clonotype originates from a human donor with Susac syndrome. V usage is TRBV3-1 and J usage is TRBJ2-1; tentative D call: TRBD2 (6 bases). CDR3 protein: CASTSRGRGPYNEQFF. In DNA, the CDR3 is TGTGCCAGCACCTCCCGCGGGCGGGGCCCCTACAATGAGCAGTTCTTC.